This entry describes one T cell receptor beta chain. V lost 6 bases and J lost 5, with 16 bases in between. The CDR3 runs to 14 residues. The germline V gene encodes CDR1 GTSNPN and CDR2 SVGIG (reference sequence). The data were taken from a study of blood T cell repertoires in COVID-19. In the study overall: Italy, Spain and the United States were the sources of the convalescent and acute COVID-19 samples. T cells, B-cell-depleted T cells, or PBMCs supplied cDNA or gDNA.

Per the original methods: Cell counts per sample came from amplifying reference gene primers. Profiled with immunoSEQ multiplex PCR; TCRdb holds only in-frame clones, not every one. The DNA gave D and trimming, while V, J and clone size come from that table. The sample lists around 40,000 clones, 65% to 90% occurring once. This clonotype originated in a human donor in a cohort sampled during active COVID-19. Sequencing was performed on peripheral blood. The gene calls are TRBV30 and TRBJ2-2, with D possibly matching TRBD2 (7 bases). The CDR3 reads CACRRGGETGELFF. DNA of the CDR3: TGTGCCTGCAGGCGAGGGGGGGAGACCGGGGAGCTGTTTTTT.